This T cell receptor beta chain was recovered during a study of cytomegalovirus exposure and HLA in healthy donors. The primer mix had 60 Vbeta and 13 Jbeta primers. Only in-frame clones appear in the TCRdb table, and some are missing; sequencing was by immunoSEQ multiplex PCR. Altogether some 150,000 clones are present, 79% being singletons, with the ten largest covering roughly 8%. Study outcomes and limitations: Later on, a genetic analysis was performed. It linked a missense variant in DCLRE1C with V- and J-gene trimming of TCR beta.

This CDR3 contains 14 residues. Trimming cost V 5 bases and J 5 bases, with 12 bases left between them. CDR1 and CDR2 (germline): MNHNS, SASEGT. For this clone: What it binds is unknown.

The genes are TRBV6-1 and TRBJ2-2; D is perhaps TRBD1 (7 bases). Sequencing input: PBMCs. The sequence was obtained from a man younger than 40 in good health and CMV-seropositive. The CDR3 region has the DNA TGTGCCAGCAGTCCACAGGGGAGGACCGGGGAGCTGTTTTTT. Translation gives CASSPQGRTGELFF.